This T cell receptor (beta chain) was identified during a study of blood T cell repertoires in COVID-19. Study details: Samples taken during acute and convalescent COVID-19 were collected in the United States, Italy and Spain. T cells, B-cell-depleted T cells, or PBMCs provided the cDNA or gDNA that served as material.

CDR3 length: 13 residues. Germline-derived CDR1 and CDR2 are MDHEN and SYDVKM. V lost 6 bases and J 4 bases, leaving 12 bases between the germline ends. Seattle patients were enrolled while actively infected and followed longitudinally. Original methodology: Reference gene primer amplification in the assay estimated nucleated cell counts. Measured with immunoSEQ multiplex PCR; TCRdb has only the in-frame clones, and not every one. Clone size and V and J calls were adopted from that table, with D and trimming inferred from the DNA. Of 55,000 or so clones in the sample, approximately 87% were seen once.

This TCR was sampled from a woman aged 60 to 75 with COVID-19, enrolled during active disease. The chain uses TRBV28 and TRBJ1-2, with D perhaps TRBD1 (6 bases). Material for sequencing was peripheral blood. In DNA form, the CDR3 reads TGTGCCAGCAGCCAAATGGACAGCTATGGCTACACCTTC. It codes for CASSQMDSYGYTF.